Listed here is a single T cell receptor beta chain. What it recognizes is unknown. Germline lookup yields CDR1 SGHTS and CDR2 YDEGEE. The V end was cut by 3 bases, the J end by 9 bases, with 16 bases between. The CDR3 extends over 15 amino acids. A fixed DNA input of around 0.35 ug was used per bulk PBMC sample. The data were produced by immunoSEQ multiplex PCR, yet TCRdb's version contains in-frame clones alone and is incomplete. The sample has about 10,000 clones; about 86% are singletons. Time point noted: pre-treatment baseline. Samples come from before therapy and from week 3 after the first blockade cycle. These data come from a study of blood T cell dynamics during melanoma immunotherapy. The overall study: Standard first-line treatment here was pembrolizumab or nivolumab plus ipilimumab in metastatic melanoma.

General study points: At W3, later disease-control patients showed bifurcated PBMC repertoire changes, unlike progressors.

The sequenced sample was blood, obtained from a patient treated with checkpoint blockade. The clonotype comes from a human donor with melanoma. V and J are TRBV5-8 and TRBJ1-6, with D maybe TRBD1 (6 bases). The CDR3 protein is CASSSGQPGISPLHF. The CDR3 region has the DNA TGTGCCAGCAGCTCTGGACAGCCGGGGATTTCACCCCTCCACTTT.